Presented here are 13 T cell receptor beta chains from one specimen sequenced in a study of post-analysis software for immune sequencing data. Study results and limitations: Elevated frequency relative to controls characterized several TRBV segments in patients, TRBV5-6, TRBV5-1 and TRBV20-1 among them.

No antigens are known for them. Libraries were made from TCR beta cDNA, and they carried unique molecular identifiers. TCRdb itself ran the PCR reads through MiXCR, one entry per CDR3 protein. The table lists about 460,000 distinct CDR3 sequences, approximately 46% of them singletons, with 9.5% to 13% in the top ten. The sequenced sample consisted of blood. These receptors were collected from a girl between 5 and 17 years old with multiple sclerosis.

This clonotype was seen many times. The J gene is TRBJ2-3, the V gene TRBV5-1; 11 nucleotides align to TRBD2. Germline V lookup: CDR1 SGHRS, CDR2 YFSETQ. The CDR3 is made up of 15 amino acids. V shed 4 bases, J shed 3 bases, and the junction held 4 bases outside the gene matches. The CDR3 DNA follows: TGCGCCAGCAGCCCAGGGACTAGCGGTACAGATACGCAGTATTTT. Translation gives CASSPGTSGTDTQYF.

The chain joins TRBV27 to TRBJ2-1; D not certain. Per germline, CDR1 MNHEY and CDR2 SMNVEV (reference sequence). V was shortened by 4 bases and J by 7 bases, with 8 bases between the two germline ends. The CDR3 runs 12 residues. CDR3 residues: CASSSTWNEQFF. The CDR3 nucleotides are TGTGCCAGCAGTTCCACCTGGAATGAGCAGTTCTTC.

The chain is built from TRBV4-1 and TRBJ1-1; D not resolved. The CDR3 sequence is 15 residues long. Trimming pared 0 bases from V and 2 bases from J, leaving 10 bases between. CDR1 is MGHRA, CDR2 YSYEKL, per germline. CDR3 DNA sequence: TGCGCCAGCAGCCAAGATCGGGCAGTTAACACTGAAGCTTTCTTT. This sequence encodes CASSQDRAVNTEAFF.

J is TRBJ2-3 and V is TRBV27, with D perhaps TRBD2 (5 bases). Trimming left V 2 bases short and J 7 bases short, with 13 bases between. The CDR3 consists of 14 residues. Looked up from germline, CDR1 is MNHEY and CDR2 is SMNVEV (reference sequence). The CDR3 bases are TGTGCCAGCAGTTTAAGCGGCCCCAGGTATACGCAGTATTTT. This translates into CASSLSGPRYTQYF.

The rearrangement links TRBV20-1 to TRBJ2-1; TRBD2 matches at 11 bases. The germline V gene encodes CDR1 DFQATT and CDR2 SNEGSKA (reference sequence). The CDR3 runs 17 residues. V shed 2 bases, J shed 1 base, and the junction held 7 bases outside the gene matches. CDR3 amino acids: CSARRLAGGPSYNEQFF. Here the CDR3 DNA reads TGCAGTGCTAGACGGCTAGCGGGAGGCCCATCCTACAATGAGCAGTTCTTC.

V and J are TRBV2 and TRBJ2-3; TRBD2 matches at 7 bases. J gave up 4 bases and V 7 bases, and 11 bases lay outside the gene matches. Germline loops: CDR1 SNHLY, CDR2 FYNNEI. The CDR3 consists of 15 residues. The CDR3 DNA sequence: TGTGCCAGCATGAAGCGGGATCGGCCCCCAGATACGCAGTATTTT. This encodes CASMKRDRPPDTQYF.

This clonotype was counted between two and nine times. The V gene is TRBV10-3, the J gene TRBJ2-7; a weak D match, TRBD1 (6 bases). Germline V gene sequence: CDR1 ENHRY, CDR2 SYGVKD. The CDR3 is made up of 15 amino acids. Trimming cost V 7 bases and J 2 bases, with 18 bases left between them. Here the CDR3 DNA reads TGTGCCATCAACCCGCACACAGGGAAAACCTACGAGCAGTACTTC. Translated: CAINPHTGKTYEQYF.

There are a few counts of this clonotype. The chain recombines TRBV20-1 with TRBJ1-1; 8 bases line up with TRBD1. The CDR3 totals 15 residues. Per germline, CDR1 DFQATT and CDR2 SNEGSKA (reference sequence). Losses at the gene ends were 5 bases for V and 1 base for J; bases not matched to a gene: 9. The DNA of the CDR3 is TGCAGTGCTCTACTGACAGGGGCCACGAACACTGAAGCTTTCTTT. This translates into CSALLTGATNTEAFF.

A remark on this clonotype: The CDR3 does not end in the conserved phenylalanine or tryptophan, so this is likely a read error. The chain uses TRBV28 and TRBJ1-2, with D perhaps matching TRBD1 (5 bases). This CDR3 is built from 12 residues. Germline assignment: CDR1 MDHEN and CDR2 SYDVKM. Trimming shortened V by 9 bases and J by 1 base, and 9 bases separated the two germline ends. The CDR3 protein is CASATVNYGYTV. DNA for the CDR3: TGTGCCAGTGCGACAGTTAACTATGGCTACACCGTC.

Only a few counts were recorded for this clonotype. CDR3 sequence: CASSRGSGTVRYEQYF. CDR3 nucleotides: TGTGCCAGCAGTAGAGGAAGCGGGACGGTCCGCTACGAGCAGTACTTC. The V and J genes are TRBV7-2 and TRBJ2-7, with 7 bases that match TRBD2. CDR3 length equals 16 residues. V lost 6 bases to trimming and J lost 3 bases; unmatched junction nucleotides: 14. The germline V gene has CDR1 SGHTA and CDR2 FQGNSA.

V and J are TRBV3-1 and TRBJ1-5; the D is unclear. From germline, CDR1 is LGHDT and CDR2 YNNKEL (reference sequence). The V gene lost 4 bases and the J gene lost 9 bases, with 7 bases spanning the gap. The CDR3 extends over 11 amino acids. Here the CDR3 reads CASSRDLPQHF. CDR3 nucleotides: TGTGCCAGCAGCCGTGATCTGCCCCAGCATTTT.

The chain uses TRBV12-3 or TRBV12-4 and TRBJ2-7; 7 bases map to TRBD1. V was clipped by 7 bases and J by 5 bases; unmatched bases: 11. This CDR3 has 14 amino acids. The CDR3 loop is CASKSDRSWDEQYF. The CDR3 DNA is TGTGCCAGCAAATCGGACAGGTCCTGGGACGAGCAGTACTTC.

The chain joins TRBV5-1 to TRBJ2-2, with 9 bases matching TRBD1. With 1 base clipped from V and 8 bases from J, the junction kept 6 bases outside the gene matches. This CDR3 is 15 amino acids long. Germline loops: CDR1 SGHRS, CDR2 YFSETQ. The CDR3 sequence: CASSLTGGEYGELFF. DNA for the CDR3: TGCGCCAGCAGCTTGACAGGGGGCGAGTATGGGGAGCTGTTTTTT.